A single sample gave rise to the 28 T cell receptor beta chains below, sequenced in a study of T cell changes during pregnancy in multiple sclerosis. TCRdb keeps only in-frame clones here, not all; method: immunoSEQ multiplex PCR. The profile shows roughly 29,000 clones, about 89% of them singletons. The source was CD4+ T cells from peripheral blood mononuclear cells, collected in the first trimester of pregnancy. These receptors originate from a female donor in good health, enrolled as a control in a pregnancy study.

V and J are TRBV7-2 and TRBJ2-7; the D gene is possibly TRBD2 (6 bases). The germline CDR1 and CDR2 sequences are SGHTA and FQGNSA. The CDR3 length is 17 residues. V gave up 0 bases and J gave up 0 bases, with 15 bases separating them. The CDR3 DNA is TGTGCCAGCAGCTTAGCGCCCGGACTACCGCCCTCCTACGAGCAGTACTTC. Translating it yields CASSLAPGLPPSYEQYF.

The V call is TRBV29-1, the J call TRBJ1-1; 7 positions match TRBD1. With 6 bases clipped from V and 9 bases from J, the junction kept 19 bases outside the gene matches. Germline V lookup: CDR1 SQVTM, CDR2 ANQGSEA. The CDR3 contains 15 residues. Written as DNA, the CDR3 is TGCAGCGTGTTTTTAACAGGGGTTCCAACAGAACAAGCTTTCTTT. Its protein is CSVFLTGVPTEQAFF. The full variable domain, in which reference TRBV29-1 and TRBJ1-1 provide the parts outside the CDR3, is SAVISQKPSRDICQRGTSLTIQCQVDSQVTMMFWYRQQPGQSLTLIATANQGSEATYESGFVIDKFPISRPNLTFSTLTVSNMSPEDSSIYLCSVFLTGVPTEQAFFGQGTRLTVV.

The CDR3 spells CASSFTGVRGTDTQYF. The CDR3 DNA is TGCGCCAGCAGCTTTACAGGGGTTCGGGGCACAGATACGCAGTATTTT. This chain joins TRBV5-1 and TRBJ2-3; TRBD1 matches at 7 bases. The germline gives CDR1 SGHRS, CDR2 YFSETQ. After removal of 2 bases from V and 1 base from J, the junction contained 7 bases not matched to a gene. The CDR3 is made up of 16 amino acids.

This chain links TRBV28 with TRBJ1-1, with unresolved D. Germline loops: CDR1 MDHEN, CDR2 SYDVKM. Trimming stripped 4 bases from V and 6 bases from J, with 12 bases between. The CDR3 sequence is 13 residues long. CDR3 in amino acids: CASSSPTRAEAFF. CDR3 DNA: TGTGCCAGCAGTTCCCCAACACGGGCTGAAGCTTTCTTT.

J is TRBJ1-2 and V is TRBV2; D may be TRBD1 (6 bases). Trimming removed 6 bases from V and 3 bases from J, with 11 bases in between. This CDR3 has 13 amino acids. Germline values: CDR1 SNHLY, CDR2 FYNNEI. CDR3 nucleotides: TGTGCCAGCAGATACACAGGGTACTATGGCTACACCTTC. Amino acids: CASRYTGYYGYTF.

This chain uses TRBV2 with TRBJ2-1; D may be TRBD1 (5 bases). The CDR3 consists of 15 residues. Germline CDR1 and CDR2: SNHLY and FYNNEI. Between the trimmed V and J ends, which lost 5 bases and 0 bases, there was a span of 11 bases. CDR3 sequence reads: CASSKDKSSYNEQFF. For the CDR3, the DNA is TGTGCCAGCAGTAAGGACAAGAGCTCCTACAATGAGCAGTTCTTC.

CDR3: CASSHAGSYEQYF. In DNA form, the CDR3 reads TGTGCCAGCAGCCACGCGGGGAGCTACGAGCAGTACTTC. The chain uses TRBV11-2 and TRBJ2-7, with a possible D match to TRBD2 (6 bases). Trimming shortened V by 5 bases and J by 3 bases, and 11 bases separated the two germline ends. The CDR3 runs 13 residues. Per the germline V gene, CDR1 is SGHAT and CDR2 is FQNNGV.

There are a few counts of this clone. The gene calls are TRBV9 and TRBJ1-5, with D possibly TRBD1 on 5 matching bases. The CDR3 totals 14 residues. The ends were cut back, 0 bases at V and 4 bases at J, with 8 bases in the middle. CDR1 is SGDLS, CDR2 YYNGEE, per germline. Written as DNA, the CDR3 is TGTGCCAGCAGCGTAGATCAGGGTAATCAGCCCCAGCATTTT. Amino acid sequence: CASSVDQGNQPQHF.

The rearrangement joins TRBV7-2 to TRBJ2-3, with TRBD2 identical over 16 bases. CDR1 and CDR2 (germline): SGHTA, FQGNSA. The junction had 9 bases not matched to a gene; V was cut back by 6 bases and J by 3 bases. This CDR3 region has 18 residues. The CDR3 reads CASSLDPGLAGGTDTQYF. The CDR3 bases are TGTGCCAGCAGTCTTGACCCGGGACTAGCGGGGGGGACAGATACGCAGTATTTT.

The chain employs TRBV18 and TRBJ1-1; D not certain. Trimming removed 2 bases from V and 2 bases from J, with 6 bases in between. This CDR3 has 13 residues. CDR1 and CDR2 (germline): KGHSH, LQKENI. The CDR3 DNA reads as TGTGCCAGCTCACCAAACACCAACACTGAAGCTTTCTTT. Translated, it gives CASSPNTNTEAFF.

The chain couples TRBV4-1 to TRBJ1-5; no reliable D call. Germline V gene data show CDR1 as MGHRA and CDR2 as YSYEKL. The CDR3 runs to 14 residues. V was cut by 0 bases and J by 0 bases, with 3 bases left in between. CDR3 amino acids: CASSQEYSNQPQHF. CDR3 sequence (DNA): TGCGCCAGCAGCCAAGAATATAGCAATCAGCCCCAGCATTTT.

The chain couples TRBV10-3 to TRBJ2-7; 7 nucleotides agree with TRBD2. The germline V gene encodes CDR1 ENHRY and CDR2 SYGVKD. After removal of 7 bases from V and 2 bases from J, the junction contained 11 bases not matched to a gene. The CDR3 is 15 residues long. As DNA, the CDR3 is TGTGCCATCAAGGAAGACGGGGGGAAAACCTACGAGCAGTACTTC. Translating it yields CAIKEDGGKTYEQYF.

V gene TRBV28 combines with J gene TRBJ2-3; 10 bases line up with TRBD2. Germline CDR1 and CDR2: MDHEN and SYDVKM. The CDR3 contains 15 residues. J gave up 12 bases and V 2 bases, and 11 bases lay outside the gene matches. This CDR3 is CASSLELAGRNAQYF. The CDR3 region has the DNA TGTGCCAGCAGTTTAGAACTAGCGGGGAGGAACGCTCAGTATTTT.

This chain links TRBV6-6 with TRBJ1-2; the D is unclear. V was trimmed by 4 bases and J by 3 bases, leaving 15 bases between them. CDR3 length: 15 residues. Germline lookup yields CDR1 MNHNY and CDR2 SVGAGI (reference sequence). This CDR3 is CASSSLNSAYYGYTF. CDR3 nucleotide sequence: TGTGCCAGCAGTTCACTTAACAGTGCTTACTATGGCTACACCTTC.

V is TRBV19 and J is TRBJ2-7; 8 nucleotides agree with TRBD2. V lost 8 bases, J lost 0 bases, and 6 bases stayed unmatched. The CDR3 extends over 14 amino acids. Per germline, CDR1 LNHDA and CDR2 SQIVND (reference sequence). The CDR3 reads CASRLAGASYEQYF. The DNA for the CDR3 is TGTGCCAGTCGCCTAGCGGGTGCCTCCTACGAGCAGTACTTC.

The chain joins TRBV6-6 to TRBJ1-5; tentative D call: TRBD1 (5 bases). The CDR3 is 12 amino acids. The V gene lost 4 bases and the J gene lost 4 bases, with 5 bases spanning the gap. Germline V gene lookup returns CDR1 MNHNY and CDR2 SVGAGI (reference sequence). The CDR3 DNA reads as TGTGCCAGCAGTTCAGGGAATCAGCCCCAGCATTTT. Translated, it gives CASSSGNQPQHF.

This clone has a single count. The chain employs TRBV18 and TRBJ2-7; D is unresolved. Looked up from germline, CDR1 is KGHSH and CDR2 is LQKENI. The CDR3 spans 13 residues. With 3 bases removed from V and 7 bases from J, the gap between germline ends came to 13 bases. For the CDR3, the DNA is TGTGCCAGCTCACCCGCAAGAGGTCAGGAGCAGTACTTC. Translation gives CASSPARGQEQYF.

The V gene is TRBV7-2, the J gene TRBJ2-7; TRBD2 might be the D (6 bases). CDR3 length: 13 residues. The germline V and J ends were trimmed by 3 bases and 0 bases, with 6 bases remaining between them. Germline-derived CDR1 and CDR2 are SGHTA and FQGNSA. CDR3 sequence reads: CASSLRDSYEQYF. For the CDR3, the DNA is TGTGCCAGCAGCTTGCGGGACTCCTACGAGCAGTACTTC.

This rearrangement joins TRBV2 to TRBJ2-3; tentative D call: TRBD1 (6 bases). The germline V and J ends were trimmed by 7 bases and 3 bases, with 8 bases remaining between them. The CDR3 runs to 12 residues. Germline V gives CDR1 SNHLY, CDR2 FYNNEI. This CDR3 reads CASTRGTDTQYF. The CDR3 DNA reads TGTGCCAGCACGAGGGGGACAGATACGCAGTATTTT.

CDR3 bases: TGTGCCAGCACGGAGGGCGTTACTAATGAAAAACTGTTTTTT. Protein product: CASTEGVTNEKLFF. The chain links TRBV25-1 to TRBJ1-4; D call uncertain. The CDR3 has 14 amino acids. Germline CDR1 MGHDK, CDR2 SYGVNS. V gave up 7 bases and J gave up 2 bases, with 11 bases separating them.

V is TRBV5-4 and J is TRBJ1-1, with D maybe TRBD1 (5 bases). Per germline, CDR1 SGHNT and CDR2 YYREEE (reference sequence). The CDR3 is 16 residues long. The V gene lost 4 bases and the J gene lost 1 base, with 17 bases spanning the gap. CDR3 in amino acids: CASSADQTQANTEAFF. The CDR3 DNA reads TGTGCCAGCAGCGCAGATCAAACACAGGCGAACACTGAAGCTTTCTTT.

This chain links TRBV6-5 with TRBJ1-4, with D tentatively TRBD1 (6 bases). The germline CDR1 and CDR2 sequences are MNHEY and SVGAGI. The length of the CDR3 is 13 residues. V lost 8 bases and J lost 5, with 12 bases in between. CDR3 in DNA: TGTGCCAGCGGGGGGGGCGGGAATGAAAAACTGTTTTTT. It translates to CASGGGGNEKLFF.

The gene calls are TRBV19 and TRBJ2-5; the match to TRBD1 covers 8 bases. Germline V gives CDR1 LNHDA, CDR2 SQIVND (reference sequence). The trim removed 5 bases at V and 6 bases at J, leaving 5 bases unmatched. The CDR3 runs 13 residues. The CDR3 protein is CASSVDREQTQYF. The CDR3 DNA reads TGTGCCAGTAGTGTGGACAGGGAACAGACCCAGTACTTC. Supplemented by reference TRBV19 and TRBJ2-5, the full variable domain reads DGGITQSPKYLFRKEGQNVTLSCEQNLNHDAMYWYRQDPGQGLRLIYYSQIVNDFQKGDIAEGYSVSREKKESFPLTVTSAQKNPTAFYLCASSVDREQTQYFGPGTRLLVL.

The genes are TRBV7-6 and TRBJ2-5; TRBD1 might be the D (5 bases). Germline V gives CDR1 SGHVS, CDR2 FNYEAQ. With 1 base removed from V and 3 bases from J, the gap between germline ends came to 12 bases. This CDR3 comprises 15 residues. CDR3 sequence: CASSLDATVKETQYF. CDR3 in DNA: TGTGCCAGCAGCTTAGACGCGACAGTTAAAGAGACCCAGTACTTC.

This clone was counted only a few times. The V gene is TRBV11-2, the J gene TRBJ2-1, with TRBD2 matching 8 bases. V was pared by 5 bases and J by 8 bases, with 17 bases of the junction left unmatched. The germline gives CDR1 SGHAT, CDR2 FQNNGV. This CDR3 has 17 amino acids. In DNA form, the CDR3 reads TGTGCCAGCAGCGACCGAGGGTGGCGGGGGGCCGTCGATGAGCAGTTCTTC. Amino acid sequence: CASSDRGWRGAVDEQFF. Full variable domain (remainder filled in from reference TRBV11-2 and TRBJ2-1): EAGVAQSPRYKIIEKRQSVAFWCNPISGHATLYWYQQILGQGPKLLIQFQNNGVVDDSQLPKDRFSAERLKGVDSTLKIQPAKLEDSAVYLCASSDRGWRGAVDEQFFGPGTRLTVL.

The chain uses TRBV6-1 and TRBJ2-5; TRBD1 is a possible D gene (5 bases). The germline V gene has CDR1 MNHNS and CDR2 SASEGT. The CDR3 totals 15 residues. Trimming removed 1 base at V and 4 bases at J, with 13 bases between. CDR3 nucleotide sequence: TGTGCCAGCAGTGAAGGGGGCGCGGTGGGAGAGACCCAGTACTTC. This codes for CASSEGGAVGETQYF.

This chain uses TRBV12-5 with TRBJ2-5; D is possibly TRBD2 (7 bases). Germline assignment: CDR1 LGHNT and CDR2 FRNRAP. The CDR3 is made up of 14 amino acids. With 7 bases removed from V and 5 bases from J, the gap between germline ends came to 17 bases. The CDR3 nucleotides are TGTGCTAGTGCTCCACAGGGAGGGGTGGAGACCCAGTACTTC. Amino acid sequence: CASAPQGGVETQYF.

The genes are TRBV27 and TRBJ2-2, with D perhaps matching TRBD1 (5 bases). This CDR3 is built from 15 residues. The germline gives CDR1 MNHEY, CDR2 SMNVEV (reference sequence). V lost 6 bases to trimming and J lost 2 bases, with 13 bases between them. The CDR3 reads CASRPGLINTGELFF. CDR3 DNA: TGTGCCAGCAGGCCAGGGTTGATCAACACCGGGGAGCTGTTTTTT.